This T cell receptor beta chain is from a study of T cell responses to AZD1222 COVID-19 vaccine (dated by TCRdb to the early 2020s). For context, the study as a whole: AZD1222 recipients with second doses at about 4 weeks or about 12 weeks were pooled, because spike-specific TCR depth and breadth did not differ between schedules. A total of about 240 trial participants underwent TCR sequencing, of whom some 210 received two doses of AZD1222 and roughly 25 received two doses of the MenACWY control vaccine. Trial participants were enrolled by age into subgroups of 18-55, 56-69 and 70-plus years, and 148, 28 and 57 TCR-sequenced participants, respectively, were included in these subgroups.

Study-wide findings and limitations: After two AZD1222 doses, spike-specific TCR breadth and depth were significantly higher than at day 0 and than in MenACWY recipients. Reportedly, almost half of the unique spike-specific TCRs recognized epitopes lying outside the regions that are mutated in the B.1.351 and B.1.1.7 variants. Vaccine-associated CD4 TCRs spanned the whole spike protein, with dominant responses in regions 160-218 and 743-854. Because no day 14 peak-response samples were available, the repertoires could be characterized only after the peak T cell response. Most participants were white British and females outnumbered males, and the authors suggested that clonal diversity may have been underestimated. Conclusions about previously exposed vaccinees are limited because only a handful of AZD1222 recipients were SARS-CoV-2 seropositive at baseline. The 56-69-year group was small, and its depth increase did not reach significance, likely because of low power.

The CDR3 regions of human TCRbeta chains were analyzed by immunosequencing. The study's processing was this. TCRs in the repertoires were matched against a reference library of SARS-CoV-2-specific TCRs that had been generated with the MIRA antigen-specificity platform. Breadth meant the fraction of unique TCRs that were SARS-CoV-2-associated, whereas depth meant the fraction of total T cells that were SARS-CoV-2-associated. Using the MIRA data, each spike-specific TCR was assigned both to the spike region to which the TCR was reactive and to a CD4 or CD8 class. Log10-transformed breadth and depth values were compared by one-way ANOVA with Sidak's multiple comparisons tests. TCRdb retrieved this table from immuneACCESS and kept in-frame rearrangements only. Not all clones are present; in checked studies, unresolved V genes account for under half, and no reason is known for the remainder. The V and J calls and the clone size are those of that table, but D and trimming were determined from the DNA. Present in this sample are 150,000 or so clones, around nine tenths of which were seen just once. Approximately 20% of the sample is taken by the ten largest.

Notes on this clone: Its antigen has not been determined. Nothing much larger sits one base from this clone, and base qualities are not available.

Here V drops 1 base and J drops 13 bases, and the junction holds 7 bases not matched to any gene. The cysteine opens and the phenylalanine closes a CDR3 of 13 amino acids. The sequence is cut down to CDR3 DNA, 39 bases in frame from base 1. CDR1 MNHEY and CDR2 SMNVEV were looked up in the germline V gene (reference sequence). The time point label of this sample denotes: baseline before first vaccination. Samples from vaccinated people were obtained from the UK trials COV001 and COV002, which included a single-blind randomized controlled phase 2/3 trial of AZD1222 (ChAdOx1 nCoV-19) in healthy adults. For TCRbeta chain sequencing, PBMC samples from trial participants were taken at day 0 and at day 28 after the second dose.

This clonotype was sampled from an adult in good health. This material consisted of peripheral blood, taken on day 0 of AZD1222 vaccination. Recombination linked TRBV27 to TRBJ2-1; 7 bases in the junction line up with TRBD2. The bases read TGTGCCAGCAGTTTATGGGGCGGGAGAGTCCAGTTCTTC. It is translated as CASSLWGGRVQFF.